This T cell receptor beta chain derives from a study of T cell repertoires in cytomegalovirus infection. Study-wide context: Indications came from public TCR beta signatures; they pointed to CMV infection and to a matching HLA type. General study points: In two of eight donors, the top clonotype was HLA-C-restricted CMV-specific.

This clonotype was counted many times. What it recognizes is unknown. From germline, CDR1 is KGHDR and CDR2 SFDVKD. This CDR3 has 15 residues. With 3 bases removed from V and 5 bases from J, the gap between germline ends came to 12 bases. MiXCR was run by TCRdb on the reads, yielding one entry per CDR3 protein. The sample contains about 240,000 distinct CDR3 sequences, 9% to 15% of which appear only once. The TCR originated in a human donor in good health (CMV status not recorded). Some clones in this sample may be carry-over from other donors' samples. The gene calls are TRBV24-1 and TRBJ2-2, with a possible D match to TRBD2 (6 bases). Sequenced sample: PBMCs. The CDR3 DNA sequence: TGTGCCACCAGTGATCGCAGGGAGGATACCGGGGAGCTGTTTTTT. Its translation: CATSDRREDTGELFF.